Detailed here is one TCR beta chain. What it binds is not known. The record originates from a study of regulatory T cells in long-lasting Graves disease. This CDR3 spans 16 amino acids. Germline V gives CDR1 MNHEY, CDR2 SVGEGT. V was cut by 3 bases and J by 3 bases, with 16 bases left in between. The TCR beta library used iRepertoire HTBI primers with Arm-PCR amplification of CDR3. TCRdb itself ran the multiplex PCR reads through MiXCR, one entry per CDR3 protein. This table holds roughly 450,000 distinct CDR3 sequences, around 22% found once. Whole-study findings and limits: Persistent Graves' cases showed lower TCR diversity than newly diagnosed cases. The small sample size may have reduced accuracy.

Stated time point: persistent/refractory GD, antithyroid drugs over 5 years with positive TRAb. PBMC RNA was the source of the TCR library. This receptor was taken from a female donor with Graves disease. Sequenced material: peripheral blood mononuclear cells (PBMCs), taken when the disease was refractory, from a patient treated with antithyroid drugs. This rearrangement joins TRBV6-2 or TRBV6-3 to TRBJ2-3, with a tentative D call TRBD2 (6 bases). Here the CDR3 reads CASSYLPSEVTDTQYF. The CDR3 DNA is TGTGCCAGCAGTTATTTGCCTAGCGAGGTAACAGATACGCAGTATTTT.